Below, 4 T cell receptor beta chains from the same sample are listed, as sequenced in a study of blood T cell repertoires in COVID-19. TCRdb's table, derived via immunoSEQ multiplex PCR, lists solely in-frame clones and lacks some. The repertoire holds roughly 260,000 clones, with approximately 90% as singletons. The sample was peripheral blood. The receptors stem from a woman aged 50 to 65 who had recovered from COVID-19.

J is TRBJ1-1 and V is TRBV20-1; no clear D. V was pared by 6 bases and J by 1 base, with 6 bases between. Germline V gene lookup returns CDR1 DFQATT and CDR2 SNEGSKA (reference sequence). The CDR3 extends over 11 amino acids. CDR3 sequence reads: CSAVWNTEAFF. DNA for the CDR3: TGCAGTGCCGTGTGGAACACTGAAGCTTTCTTT.

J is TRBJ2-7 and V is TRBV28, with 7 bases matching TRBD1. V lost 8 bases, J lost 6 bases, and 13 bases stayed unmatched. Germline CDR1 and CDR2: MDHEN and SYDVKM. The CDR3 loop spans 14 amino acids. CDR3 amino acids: CASSPGTVFGEQYF. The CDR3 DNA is TGTGCCAGCTCCCCGGGGACAGTATTCGGCGAGCAGTACTTC.

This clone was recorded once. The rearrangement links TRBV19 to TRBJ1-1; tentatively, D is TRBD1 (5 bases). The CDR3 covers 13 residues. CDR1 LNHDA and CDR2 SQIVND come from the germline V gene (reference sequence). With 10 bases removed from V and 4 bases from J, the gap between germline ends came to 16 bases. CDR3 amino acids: CATNPGRGTEAFF. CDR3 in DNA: TGTGCCACCAACCCCGGGAGGGGCACTGAAGCTTTCTTT.

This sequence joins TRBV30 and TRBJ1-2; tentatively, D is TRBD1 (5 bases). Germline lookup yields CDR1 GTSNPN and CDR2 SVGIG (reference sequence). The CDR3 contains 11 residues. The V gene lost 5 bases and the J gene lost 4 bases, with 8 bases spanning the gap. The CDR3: CAWRRAYGYTF. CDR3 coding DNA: TGTGCCTGGCGCAGGGCCTATGGCTACACCTTC.